This entry features one T cell receptor (beta chain) sequence. What this receptor recognizes is not known. It has no much larger one-base neighbor in the sample; base qualities were not kept. CDR3 length: 12 amino acids, cysteine to phenylalanine. The entry retains the CDR3 DNA only, 36 bases that are in frame from base 1. Germline trimming amounts to 7 bases on V and 8 bases on J, with 6 as the count of junction bases outside the gene matches. From a lookup of the germline V gene, CDR1 and CDR2 are SGHTA and FQGTGA. These data come from a study of blood T cell repertoires in COVID-19 (dated by TCRdb to about 2020). Regarding the study in general: Collaborator samples came from the United States, Italy and Spain and covered acute and convalescent phases of COVID-19. The prospective study material was composed of cDNA or gDNA derived from T cells, B-cell-depleted T cells, or PBMCs. The dataset comprised deeply sampled blood TCRbeta repertoires from subjects exposed to, actively infected with, or recovered from COVID-19. The repertoires were released in a freely available public database meant as a resource for research on the immune response to SARS-CoV-2. Samples were obtained from the ongoing ImmuneRACE study (first 160 participants) and from 950 to 1,500 subjects provided by 6 global collaborators. Nearly every sample came with metadata listing a de-identified subject ID, COVID-19 status, age in years and sex. HLA class I and class II types, where available, came from metadata supplied by the sample provider rather than from assay-based typing.

Broader findings and caveats from the paper: The amount of clinical and demographic metadata varied by source and participant and was provided uncurated.

Whole blood was collected in K2EDTA tubes by collaborating institutions according to the institutions' own protocols. Collaborator samples were shipped for TCRbeta analysis as frozen whole blood, isolated PBMCs, or DNA extracted from either sample type. The immunoSEQ Assay, a bias-controlled multiplex PCR, was used to amplify TCRbeta CDR3 regions from genomic DNA. Per the source publication's procedure: Within the assay, amplification of reference gene primers was used to estimate how many nucleated cells each sample contained. To quantify the absolute abundance of each unique TCRbeta CDR3 rearrangement, sequence reads were collapsed and filtered. For each sample, productive Simpson clonality was calculated by taking the square root of Simpson's diversity index across productive rearrangements. As stored in TCRdb, this immuneACCESS dataset retains in-frame rearrangements with V and J assigned. A fraction of the clones does not appear; measured against another copy, unresolved V genes explain less than half of the discrepancy, and the remainder lacks a known reason. V and J calls and clone size are those listed in that table; D and trimming were worked out from the DNA. Present in this sample are about 310,000 clones, about nine tenths of which were seen just once. The ten largest clones represent approximately 2.2% of the sample.

The rearrangement joined TRBV7-3 to TRBJ1-2; 8 central nucleotides agree with TRBD1. This sequence was found in a man between 18 and 35 years old with active or convalescent COVID-19. The sequenced sample was peripheral blood. The CDR3 region has the sequence CASTGGWGGYTF. The DNA sequence is TGTGCCAGCACAGGGGGCTGGGGAGGCTACACCTTC. Outside the CDR3, residues come from the reference TRBV7-3 and TRBJ1-2 proteins, so the full variable domain is: GAGVSQTPSNKVTEKGKYVELRCDPISGHTALYWYRQSLGQGPEFLIYFQGTGAADDSGLPNDRFFAVRPEGSVSTLKIQRTERGDSAVYLCASTGGWGGYTFGSGTRLTVV.